This T cell receptor (beta chain) stems from a study of cytomegalovirus exposure and HLA in healthy donors. The germline V gene has CDR1 SGDLS and CDR2 YYNGEE. V lost 2 bases and J lost 4; bases outside the gene matches: 3. The CDR3 spans 15 residues. It was with 60 Vbeta and 13 Jbeta primers that the PCR ran. Here immunoSEQ multiplex PCR was the method, and the copy in TCRdb shows in-frame clones only, minus some. Here the sample spans about 170,000 clones, around 84% being singletons. The chain links TRBV9 to TRBJ2-5; 12 nucleotides align to TRBD2. Sequenced sample: PBMCs. This clonotype originated in a man younger than 45 in good health and CMV-seropositive. The CDR3 region has the DNA TGTGCCAGCAGCGTCACTAGCGGGGGGATAGAGACCCAGTACTTC. Its protein product is CASSVTSGGIETQYF.